This TCR beta chain was observed in a study of control samples from healthy donors and cancer patients. Measured with immunoSEQ multiplex PCR; TCRdb has only the in-frame clones, and not every one. The sample carries 390,000 or so clones, approximately 92% recorded once. The germline gives CDR1 LNHDA, CDR2 SQIVND (reference sequence). The V end was cut by 3 bases, the J end by 4 bases, with 10 bases between. The CDR3 extends over 13 amino acids. This TCR came from a man aged 35 to 55 with head and neck cancer. The chain is built from TRBV19 and TRBJ2-7; either TRBD1 or TRBD2 may supply D (5 bases each). The sample consisted of PBMCs. The CDR3 bases are TGTGCCAGTAGTATGACAGCGGCTTACGAGCAGTACTTC. This sequence encodes CASSMTAAYEQYF.